The clone carrying this TCR beta chain occurred many times. Its specificity is unknown. The sample comes from a study of T cells after posttransplantation cyclophosphamide. Broader study findings: Recipient CMV seropositivity and CMV reactivation strongly tracked TRB clonality. Blood and skin or GI T cell repertoires showed limited TRB overlap. Later post-transplant blood repertoires were often dominated by donor CD8+ memory clones.

Peripheral blood was collected from the related graft donor on the marrow donation day. Trimming took off 9 bases at V and 1 base at J, with 12 bases between the two ends. CDR3 length equals 14 residues. CDR1 MNHEY and CDR2 SVGAGI come from the germline V gene. Measured with immunoSEQ multiplex PCR; TCRdb has only the in-frame clones, and not every one. The sample presents about 30,000 clones, none singletons. Sequenced sample: PBMCs. This TCR was recovered from a woman in her sixties in good health, CMV-negative, and a related stem cell transplant donor. This rearrangement joins TRBV6-5 to TRBJ1-4; D not resolved. Here the CDR3 DNA reads TGTGCCAGTCGAGCGGCAAAAACTAATGAAAAACTGTTTTTT. Its protein is CASRAAKTNEKLFF.